This TCR beta chain was recorded in a study of post-analysis software for immune sequencing data. This clonotype has just a few counts. Germline CDR1 MGHRA, CDR2 YSYEKL. V was cut by 4 bases and J by 0 bases, with 15 bases left in between. This CDR3 is 16 amino acids long. TCR beta cDNA libraries included unique molecular identifiers. TCRdb recomputed calls from the PCR reads with MiXCR, one row per CDR3 protein. This table holds about 160,000 distinct CDR3 sequences, roughly 35% found once. The chain joins TRBV4-1 to TRBJ2-5; D possibly corresponds to TRBD2 (9 bases). The sequence came from a girl aged 5-17 years with multiple sclerosis. The material was blood, obtained after autologous hematopoietic stem cell transplantation. This CDR3 reads CASSPGGGRDQETQYF. CDR3 in DNA: TGCGCCAGCAGCCCAGGGGGCGGGAGGGACCAAGAGACCCAGTACTTC.